A single sample is the source of the 3 T cell receptor beta chains below, sequenced in a study of blood T cells in healthy people across ages. A second PCR, run for about 7 to 11 cycles, used a sample-barcoded 5' primer plus a J-beta primer mix. From the 5' RACE reads, TCRdb called clonotypes with MiXCR, one entry per CDR3 protein. The table includes about 590,000 distinct CDR3 sequences, approximately 30% detected once. The sequenced material came from blood. These receptors originate from a woman of 80 years or more in good health.

This sequence joins TRBV6-5 and TRBJ1-3; 7 bases fit TRBD1. The CDR3 runs 15 residues. J was trimmed by 0 bases and V by 6 bases; bases with no gene match: 5. Germline V gives CDR1 MNHEY, CDR2 SVGAGI. This CDR3 is CASRTGLISGNTIYF. The CDR3 DNA reads as TGTGCCAGCAGGACAGGGCTAATCTCTGGAAACACCATATATTTT.

V is TRBV11-2 and J is TRBJ1-1, with D hard to call. Per germline, CDR1 SGHAT and CDR2 FQNNGV. V lost 5 bases to trimming and J lost 4 bases, with 11 bases between them. This CDR3 contains 13 residues. CDR3 sequence: CASSPTASTEAFF. The CDR3 DNA sequence: TGTGCCAGCAGCCCTACAGCGAGCACTGAAGCTTTCTTT.

This clonotype appeared a few times. The chain couples TRBV6-1 to TRBJ1-2; D is ambiguous. The germline V gene encodes CDR1 MNHNS and CDR2 SASEGT. CDR3 size: 14 residues. The V gene lost 1 base and the J gene lost 6 bases, with 12 bases spanning the gap. The CDR3 here is CASSEVDGSNGYTF. CDR3 nucleotides: TGTGCCAGCAGTGAAGTGGACGGGAGCAATGGCTACACCTTC.